Sample share makes the clone carrying this TCR beta chain large. The sorted Tregs were CD4+CD25+CD127-/low cells. A single record per CDR3 protein comes from TCRdb applying MiXCR to the 5' RACE reads. Of 5,500 to 8,000 distinct CDR3 sequences in the sample, around 70% are singletons; the top ten hold around 4.1%. Germline V gene sequence: CDR1 DFQATT, CDR2 SNEGSKA (reference sequence). The CDR3 has 13 residues. V lost 3 bases to trimming and J lost 6 bases; unmatched junction nucleotides: 3. Sequenced sample: tumor-infiltrating Tregs sorted from the breast tumor. The chain uses TRBV20-1 and TRBJ2-7; 12 bases align to TRBD1. This TCR was sampled from a female donor with breast cancer. The CDR3 region is CSASRDRGREQYF. CDR3 coding DNA: TGCAGTGCTAGCCGGGACAGGGGGCGCGAGCAGTACTTC.